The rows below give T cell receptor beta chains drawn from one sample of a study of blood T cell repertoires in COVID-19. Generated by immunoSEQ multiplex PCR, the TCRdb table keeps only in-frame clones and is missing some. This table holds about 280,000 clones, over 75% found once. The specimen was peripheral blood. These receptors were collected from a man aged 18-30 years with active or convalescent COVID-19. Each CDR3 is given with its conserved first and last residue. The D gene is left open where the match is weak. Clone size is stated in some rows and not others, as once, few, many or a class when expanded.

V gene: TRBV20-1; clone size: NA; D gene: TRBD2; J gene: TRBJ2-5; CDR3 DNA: TGCAGTGCTAGTAGCGGGGGGGAAGAGACCCAGTACTTC; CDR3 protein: CSASSGGEETQYF
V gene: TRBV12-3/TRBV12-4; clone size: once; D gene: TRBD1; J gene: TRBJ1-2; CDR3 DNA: TGTGCCAGCACCGGGGACAGCTATGGCTACACCTTC; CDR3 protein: CASTGDSYGYTF
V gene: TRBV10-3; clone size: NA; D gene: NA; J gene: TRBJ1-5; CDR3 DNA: TGTGCCATCGCGGCAGGGTTGGAGAGCAATCAGCCCCAGCATTTT; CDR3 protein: CAIAAGLESNQPQHF
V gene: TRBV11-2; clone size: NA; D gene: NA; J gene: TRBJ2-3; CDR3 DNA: TGTGCCAGCAGCTTTAGGGGCGGGGCAGGGCGGAGATCCACAGATACGCAGTATTTT; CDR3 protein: CASSFRGGAGRRSTDTQYF
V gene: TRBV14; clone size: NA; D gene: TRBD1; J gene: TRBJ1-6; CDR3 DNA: TGTGCCAGCAGCAACACCGCTGACCTCGAAGGACAGGGTGATAATTCACCCCTCCACTTT; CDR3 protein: CASSNTADLEGQGDNSPLHF
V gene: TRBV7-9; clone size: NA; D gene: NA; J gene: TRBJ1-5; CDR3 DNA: TGTGCCAGCAGCTCAAGTGCGGGGGCCCTCGGCAATCAGCCCCAGCATTTT; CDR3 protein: CASSSSAGALGNQPQHF
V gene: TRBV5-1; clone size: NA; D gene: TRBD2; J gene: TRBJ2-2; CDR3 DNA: TGCGCCAGCACCAAGTCCAGGACTAGCGGGGGTGGTACCGGGGAGCTGTTTTTT; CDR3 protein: CASTKSRTSGGGTGELFF
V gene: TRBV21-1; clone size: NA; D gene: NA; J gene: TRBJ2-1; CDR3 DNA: TGTGCCAGCAAAAAAATAGGGGCAGGGGCTAGGCTTGAGCAGTTCTTC; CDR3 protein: CASKKIGAGARLEQFF
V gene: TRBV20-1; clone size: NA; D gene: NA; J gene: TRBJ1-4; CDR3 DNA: TGCAGTGCGACAGTTTTTGAAAAACTGTTTTTT; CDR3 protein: CSATVFEKLFF
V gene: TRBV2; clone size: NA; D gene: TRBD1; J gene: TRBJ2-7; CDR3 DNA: TGTGCCAGCAGATTGGGACAGGGTCCCTCCGAGCAGTACTTC; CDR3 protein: CASRLGQGPSEQYF
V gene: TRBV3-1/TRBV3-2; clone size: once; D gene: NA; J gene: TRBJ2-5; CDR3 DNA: TGTGCCAGCAGCCTCCCCGTGGGCGAAGGGACCCAGTACTTC; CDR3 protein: CASSLPVGEGTQYF
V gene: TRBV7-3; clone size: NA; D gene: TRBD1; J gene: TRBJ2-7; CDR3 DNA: TGTGCCAGCAGCCCAGGACAGGGACCCTACGAGCAGTACTTC; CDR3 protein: CASSPGQGPYEQYF
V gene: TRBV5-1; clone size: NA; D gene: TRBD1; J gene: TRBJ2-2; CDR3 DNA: TGCGCCAGCAGCTCCCCAGGGACAGGGGTCAACACCGGGGAGCTGTTTTTT; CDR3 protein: CASSSPGTGVNTGELFF
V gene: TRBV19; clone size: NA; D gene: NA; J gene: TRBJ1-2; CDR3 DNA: TGTGCCAGCTGCCCGACCAGGGATTGCGGCTATGGCTACACCTTC; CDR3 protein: CASCPTRDCGYGYTF
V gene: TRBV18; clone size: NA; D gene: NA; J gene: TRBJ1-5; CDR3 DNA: TGTGCCAGCTCACTGGGAGGGGGAGGTCAGCCCCAGCATTTT; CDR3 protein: CASSLGGGGQPQHF
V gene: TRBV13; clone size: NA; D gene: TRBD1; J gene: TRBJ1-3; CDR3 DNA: TGTGCCAGCAGCTCCCGCCTGGGACAGGGGGAGCTGGGTGGAAACACCATATATTTT; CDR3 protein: CASSSRLGQGELGGNTIYF
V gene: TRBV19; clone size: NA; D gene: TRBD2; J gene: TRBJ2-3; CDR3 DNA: TGTGCCAGTACTCAGCGGGGGGGAACAGATACGCAGTATTTT; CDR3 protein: CASTQRGGTDTQYF
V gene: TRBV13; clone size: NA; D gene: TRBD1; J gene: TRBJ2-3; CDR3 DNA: TGTGCCAGCAGCTTTTTCAGGGGGCCCGGCAATTTGGCAGATACGCAGTATTTT; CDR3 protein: CASSFFRGPGNLADTQYF
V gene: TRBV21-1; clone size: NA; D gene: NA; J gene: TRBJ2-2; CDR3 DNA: TGTGCCAGCAGCAAAGCCGGGACATCGAACACCGGGGAGCTGTTTTTT; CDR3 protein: CASSKAGTSNTGELFF
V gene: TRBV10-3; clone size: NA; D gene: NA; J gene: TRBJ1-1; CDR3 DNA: TGTGCCATCAGTGACAGGTCCGACACTGAAGCTTTCTTT; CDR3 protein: CAISDRSDTEAFF
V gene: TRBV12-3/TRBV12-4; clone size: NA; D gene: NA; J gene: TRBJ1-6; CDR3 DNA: TGTGCCAGCAGCGGACAGACTTCACCCCTCCACTTT; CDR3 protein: CASSGQTSPLHF
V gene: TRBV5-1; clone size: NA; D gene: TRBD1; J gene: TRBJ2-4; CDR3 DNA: TGCGCCAGCAGCGCCCCGACAGGGGGACCCAAAAACATTCAGTACTTC; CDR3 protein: CASSAPTGGPKNIQYF
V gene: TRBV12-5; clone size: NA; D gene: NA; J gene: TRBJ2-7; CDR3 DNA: TGTGCTAGTGGGAGACAGTTGCAGGACGAGCAGTACTTC; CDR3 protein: CASGRQLQDEQYF
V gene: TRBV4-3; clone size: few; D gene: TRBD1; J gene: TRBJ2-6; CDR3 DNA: TGCGCCAGCAGCCAAGATCAGGGGGCAGGGGCCAACGTCCTGACTTTC; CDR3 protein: CASSQDQGAGANVLTF
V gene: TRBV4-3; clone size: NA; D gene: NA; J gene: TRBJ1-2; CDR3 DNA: TGCGCCAGCAGCCAAGGGCCTTATGGCTACACCTTC; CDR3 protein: CASSQGPYGYTF
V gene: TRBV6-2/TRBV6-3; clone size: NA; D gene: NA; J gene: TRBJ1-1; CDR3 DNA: TGTGCCAGCAGTTACGGCGGGGGCCCAAACACTGAAGCTTTCTTT; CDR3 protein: CASSYGGGPNTEAFF
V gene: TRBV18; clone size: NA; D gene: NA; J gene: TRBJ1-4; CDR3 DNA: TGTGCCAGCTCACCCGGATTAATAGGGAGTGAAAAACTGTTTTTT; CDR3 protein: CASSPGLIGSEKLFF
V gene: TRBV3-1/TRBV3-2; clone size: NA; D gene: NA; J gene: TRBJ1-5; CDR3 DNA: TGTGCCAGCAGCCAAGCGATGAGCATCAACAATCAGCCCCAGCATTTT; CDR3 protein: CASSQAMSINNQPQHF
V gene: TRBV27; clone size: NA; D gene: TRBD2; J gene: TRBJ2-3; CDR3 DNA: TGTGCCAGCAGTTTTCTAGCGGGGGGGACAGATACGCAGTATTTT; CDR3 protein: CASSFLAGGTDTQYF